Given below is one T cell receptor (beta chain) in context. Its recognized antigen is unknown. Base qualities are not recorded, but no much larger clone differs from it by a single base. The CDR3 regions of human TCRbeta chains were subjected to immunosequencing. Under the source paper's analysis protocol: TCRs in the repertoires were compared against a reference library of SARS-CoV-2-specific TCRs that had been generated with the MIRA antigen-specificity platform. Breadth was defined as the fraction of unique TCRs that were SARS-CoV-2-associated, and depth was defined as the fraction of total T cells that were SARS-CoV-2-associated. Using the MIRA data, each spike-specific TCR was mapped to the spike region that the TCR reacts to and placed in a CD4 or CD8 class. Log10-transformed breadth and depth values were compared by one-way ANOVA with Sidak's multiple comparisons tests. As stored in TCRdb, this immuneACCESS dataset retains in-frame rearrangements with V and J assigned. A fraction of the clones does not appear; measured against another copy, unresolved V genes explain less than half of the discrepancy, and the remainder lacks a known reason. V and J calls and clone size are given by that table; D and trimming were obtained from the DNA. The sample includes 95,000 to 110,000 clones, with around nine tenths observed a single time. Clones ranked in the top ten supply approximately 4.8% of the sample.

This sample is part of a study of T cell responses to AZD1222 COVID-19 vaccine (dated by TCRdb to the early 2020s). For the study in its entirety: A total of under 250 trial participants underwent TCR sequencing, of whom 207 had received two doses of AZD1222 and some 25 had received two doses of the MenACWY control vaccine. Trial participants were enrolled by age into subgroups of 18-55, 56-69 and 70-plus years, and roughly 150, 30 and 60 TCR-sequenced participants, respectively, were included in these subgroups. Study-wide findings and limitations: The 56-69-year group was small, and its depth increase did not reach significance, likely because of low power. Most participants were white British and females outnumbered males, and the authors suggested that clonal diversity may have been underestimated. After two AZD1222 doses, spike-specific TCR breadth and depth were significantly higher than at day 0 and than in MenACWY recipients. Nearly half of unique spike-specific TCRs reportedly recognized epitopes outside regions mutated in the B.1.351 and B.1.1.7 variants. Vaccine-associated CD4 TCRs spanned the whole spike protein, with dominant responses in regions 160-218 and 743-854. Because no day 14 peak-response samples were available, repertoires were characterized only after the peak T cell response. Conclusions about previously exposed vaccinees are limited because only six or seven AZD1222 recipients were SARS-CoV-2 seropositive at baseline.

V ends up 0 bases short and J 2 bases short, with an unmatched junction base count of 7. CDR1 is given as SGHVS and CDR2 as FQNEAQ, both from the germline V gene. Inclusive of the bounding cysteine and phenylalanine, the CDR3 is 17 residues long. CDR3 DNA only is kept here, 51 bases in frame from base 1. The sample's time point label, decoded: about 28 days (+/-7) after the second vaccine dose. AZD1222 recipients whose second dose came at about 4 weeks and those whose second dose came at about 12 weeks were combined into one group, since spike-specific TCR depth and breadth did not differ between the two schedules. Samples from vaccinated people were obtained from the UK trials COV001 and COV002, which included a single-blind randomized controlled phase 2/3 trial of AZD1222 (ChAdOx1 nCoV-19) in healthy adults. For TCRbeta chain sequencing, PBMC samples from trial participants were taken at day 0 and at day 28 after the second dose.

The chain is encoded by TRBV7-8 joined to TRBJ2-1, with 7 bases in between that match TRBD1. This sequence was found in an adult who received the AZD1222 COVID-19 vaccine. The material was peripheral blood, obtained 28 days after the second AZD1222 dose. The DNA sequence is as follows: TGTGCCAGCAGCTTAGCGCTGGGTAGGGGGCCCTACAATGAGCAGTTCTTC. Its translation reads: CASSLALGRGPYNEQFF.